Listed below are T cell receptor beta chains from one sample, sequenced in a study of blood T cell repertoires in COVID-19. The data were produced by immunoSEQ multiplex PCR, yet TCRdb's version contains in-frame clones alone and is incomplete. The sample has around 120,000 clones; approximately 82% are singletons. The sequenced sample consisted of peripheral blood. Source of these receptors: a young man with acute or convalescent COVID-19. Each CDR3 is given with its conserved first and last residue. Fields, in order: CDR3 length, V gene, J gene, D gene, clone size, CDR3 protein, CDR3 DNA. A D gene is named only where the DNA matches it firmly. Rows may omit the clone size; those that give it use once, few, many or a size class.

12	TRBV3-1/TRBV3-2	TRBJ1-2	TRBD1	-	CATQGGREGYTF	TGTGCCACACAAGGGGGCAGGGAGGGCTACACCTTC
13	TRBV18	TRBJ2-7	-	-	CASSEDRLYEQYF	TGTGCCAGCTCAGAAGACAGGCTCTACGAGCAGTACTTC
15	TRBV6-5	TRBJ1-4	-	once	CASSKSARGSEKLFF	TGTGCCAGCAGTAAGTCGGCCCGGGGGAGTGAAAAACTGTTTTTT
17	TRBV12-5	TRBJ1-1	-	-	CASGGGSGGAILTEAFF	TGTGCTAGTGGTGGGGGTTCGGGGGGGGCGATCTTGACTGAAGCTTTCTTT
17	TRBV6-7	TRBJ1-2	-	-	CASSYSADSYVYYGYTF	TGTGCCAGCAGTTACTCCGCTGACAGTTATGTATACTATGGCTACACCTTC
14	TRBV7-3	TRBJ2-3	-	few	CASSLSGSRDTQYF	TGTGCCAGCAGCTTAAGCGGAAGTCGGGATACGCAGTATTTT
19	TRBV19	TRBJ1-6	TRBD1	-	CASSTTRGRRSSYNSPLHF	TGTGCCAGTAGTACCACCAGGGGGCGGAGAAGCTCCTATAATTCACCCCTCCACTTT
14	TRBV2	TRBJ1-2	-	-	CASSEEGPFYGYTF	TGTGCCAGCAGTGAGGAGGGCCCTTTCTATGGCTACACCTTC
14	TRBV11-2	TRBJ2-2	-	-	CASSSDSYTGELFF	TGTGCCAGCAGCTCGGACAGTTACACCGGGGAGCTGTTTTTT
12	TRBV5-4	TRBJ1-1	-	few	CASSITRGGAFF	TGTGCCAGCAGCATAACTCGGGGTGGGGCTTTCTTT
16	TRBV7-2	TRBJ2-1	-	-	CASSLFDMGGGREQFF	TGTGCCAGCAGCTTATTCGATATGGGCGGGGGCCGTGAGCAGTTCTTC
17	TRBV4-1	TRBJ1-4	TRBD1	-	CASSQIRDRGRSEKLFF	TGCGCCAGCAGCCAAATCCGGGACAGGGGGCGCAGTGAAAAACTGTTTTTT
16	TRBV2	TRBJ1-2	TRBD1	-	CASSGADRGRGYGYTF	TGTGCCAGCAGTGGTGCTGACAGGGGTAGAGGCTATGGCTACACCTTC
15	TRBV6-1	TRBJ1-4	-	-	CASSESRSGWEKLFF	TGTGCCAGCAGTGAATCGAGGTCAGGGTGGGAAAAACTGTTTTTT
14	TRBV6-5	TRBJ2-1	TRBD2	-	CASSRTSGGNEQFF	TGTGCCAGCAGCAGGACTAGCGGGGGGAATGAGCAGTTCTTC
14	TRBV5-4	TRBJ1-1	TRBD1	once	CASSPDRVDTEAFF	TGTGCCAGCAGCCCGGACAGGGTCGACACTGAAGCTTTCTTT
13	TRBV10-3	TRBJ1-2	-	-	CAISPDRDYGYTF	TGTGCCATCAGCCCCGACCGGGACTATGGCTACACCTTC
14	TRBV6-5	TRBJ1-6	-	many	CASSYGEEGSPLHF	TGTGCCAGCAGTTACGGGGAGGAGGGCTCACCCCTCCACTTT
14	TRBV7-2	TRBJ2-7	TRBD1	-	CASSSRQGSYEQYF	TGTGCCAGCAGCTCGCGACAGGGCTCCTACGAGCAGTACTTC
15	TRBV5-1	TRBJ2-7	-	-	CASSPPGGNPYEQYF	TGCGCCAGCAGCCCCCCTGGGGGGAACCCCTACGAGCAGTACTTC
13	TRBV19	TRBJ1-2	TRBD1	few	CASSRDRGHGYTF	TGTGCCAGTAGCAGGGACAGGGGGCATGGCTACACCTTC
18	TRBV2	TRBJ2-5	TRBD2	-	CASRLGLASTGPKETQYF	TGTGCCAGCAGGTTGGGACTAGCGTCCACCGGGCCTAAAGAGACCCAGTACTTC
12	TRBV29-1	TRBJ2-1	TRBD2	-	CSVSGRWNEQFF	TGCAGCGTTAGCGGGAGATGGAATGAGCAGTTCTTC
16	TRBV7-2	TRBJ2-7	TRBD2	many	CASSWRGLAGAYEQYF	TGTGCCAGCAGCTGGCGGGGACTAGCGGGGGCCTACGAGCAGTACTTC
12	TRBV5-4	TRBJ1-2	TRBD1	-	CASSFGTGGGTF	TGTGCCAGCAGCTTTGGGACAGGGGGTGGCACCTTC
13	TRBV2	TRBJ1-1	-	-	CASSEGPNTEAFF	TGTGCCAGCAGTGAGGGGCCGAACACTGAAGCTTTCTTT
14	TRBV29-1	TRBJ1-1	TRBD1	-	CSVVGQAKNTEAFF	TGCAGCGTTGTGGGACAGGCGAAAAACACTGAAGCTTTCTTT
15	TRBV6-6	TRBJ2-4	TRBD2	-	CASSSGGIFENIQYF	TGTGCCAGCAGTTCGGGGGGGATATTTGAAAACATTCAGTACTTC
13	TRBV12-3/TRBV12-4	TRBJ1-1	-	-	CASSLGGTTEAFF	TGTGCCAGCAGTCTGGGAGGGACAACTGAAGCTTTCTTT
15	TRBV6-1	TRBJ1-4	-	-	CASSEFPVTNEKLFF	TGTGCCAGCAGTGAATTCCCGGTAACTAATGAAAAACTGTTTTTT
14	TRBV12-5	TRBJ2-5	TRBD2	-	CASGASGSVETQYF	TGTGCTAGTGGCGCTAGCGGGAGCGTAGAGACCCAGTACTTC
19	TRBV4-2	TRBJ2-2	TRBD2	-	CASSQGPAQRGGNTGELFF	TGTGCCAGCAGCCAAGGCCCGGCTCAGCGGGGGGGGAACACCGGGGAGCTGTTTTTT